This passage covers 21 T cell receptor beta chains from one sample sequenced in a study of cytomegalovirus exposure and HLA in healthy donors. The PCR had 60 Vbeta and 13 Jbeta primers. Using immunoSEQ multiplex PCR, the repertoire was profiled, and TCRdb retains in-frame clones only, with some absent. The sample lists 200,000 to 300,000 clones; around 80% were seen once. Sequencing used PBMCs. The receptors here all came from a boy aged 5-17 years in good health and CMV-seronegative.

V is TRBV11-2 and J is TRBJ2-7; TRBD1 matches at 10 bases. With 3 bases clipped from V and 6 bases from J, the junction kept 2 bases outside the gene matches. This CDR3 has 13 residues. Germline V gives CDR1 SGHAT, CDR2 FQNNGV. The CDR3: CASSFDRGPEQYF. As DNA, the CDR3 is TGTGCCAGCAGCTTCGACAGGGGGCCCGAGCAGTACTTC.

The sample holds a few counts of this clone. The chain combines TRBV7-9 with TRBJ2-6; no clear D. V gave up 8 bases and J gave up 0 bases, with 20 bases separating them. This CDR3 has 18 amino acids. Germline lookup yields CDR1 SEHNR and CDR2 FQNEAQ (reference sequence). CDR3 nucleotide sequence: TGTGCCAGCGGCCAAGTGGTGAGGCTTACCTCTGGGGCCAACGTCCTGACTTTC. Translation: CASGQVVRLTSGANVLTF. Complete variable domain (other parts from reference TRBV7-9 and TRBJ2-6): DTGVSQNPRHKITKRGQNVTFRCDPISEHNRLYWYRQTLGQGPEFLTYFQNEAQLEKSRLLSDRFSAERPKGSFSTLEIQRTEQGDSAMYLCASGQVVRLTSGANVLTFGAGSRLTVL.

The rearrangement links TRBV11-1 to TRBJ2-5; no clear D. This CDR3 is built from 14 residues. Trimming removed 3 bases at V and 3 bases at J, with 11 bases between. Per the germline V gene, CDR1 is SGHAT and CDR2 is FQDESV (reference sequence). CDR3 loop: CASSFVTAEETQYF. The DNA of the CDR3 is TGTGCCAGCAGCTTCGTTACAGCAGAAGAGACCCAGTACTTC. The entire variable domain, with the rest obtained from reference TRBV11-1 and TRBJ2-5, is as follows: EAEVAQSPRYKITEKSQAVAFWCDPISGHATLYWYRQILGQGPELLVQFQDESVVDDSQLPKDRFSAERLKGVDSTLKIQPAELGDSAMYLCASSFVTAEETQYFGPGTRLLVL.

This chain uses TRBV7-9 with TRBJ2-5; no definite D call. The DNA end is more similar to TRBJ2-7, so the J call may be wrong. The CDR3 contains 13 residues. Germline V gene sequence: CDR1 SEHNR, CDR2 FQNEAQ (reference sequence). The CDR3 here is CASSLSDRPEQYF. CDR3 nucleotides: TGTGCCAGCAGCTTAAGCGACCGACCCGAGCAGTACTTC.

The V call is TRBV28, the J call TRBJ2-7; TRBD1 matches 10 bases. The CDR3 runs to 16 residues. Looked up from germline, CDR1 is MDHEN and CDR2 is SYDVKM. J was trimmed by 2 bases and V by 8 bases; bases with no gene match: 12. CDR3 amino acids: CASAPRTGQGTYEQYF. DNA for the CDR3: TGTGCCAGCGCGCCCCGCACGGGACAGGGGACCTACGAGCAGTACTTC.

The rearrangement uses TRBV6-6 and TRBJ1-1, with D unresolved. The CDR3 has 14 amino acids. The V end lost 5 bases, the J end lost 6 bases, and 16 bases lay between the germline ends. Per germline, CDR1 MNHNY and CDR2 SVGAGI (reference sequence). The CDR3 nucleotides are TGTGCCAGCAGTACAAAAGGGAGAAACGCTGAAGCTTTCTTT. It yields the protein CASSTKGRNAEAFF.

V gene TRBV5-6 combines with J gene TRBJ2-5; 7 nucleotides align to TRBD2. Near its end, the DNA agrees better with TRBJ2-7, so the J call may be wrong. The CDR3 totals 18 residues. CDR1 SGHDT and CDR2 YYEEEE come from the germline V gene. The CDR3 loop reads CASSLRGEGSGRPYEQYF. The CDR3 coding sequence is TGTGCCAGCAGCTTGCGAGGGGAGGGGAGCGGGCGACCCTACGAGCAGTACTTC.

The rearrangement uses TRBV27 and TRBJ1-2; a weak D match, TRBD1 (6 bases). This CDR3 contains 16 residues. Trimming took off 6 bases at V and 7 bases at J, with 24 bases between the two ends. Germline CDR1 and CDR2: MNHEY and SMNVEV (reference sequence). CDR3 region: CASSHAQGLGLAGYTF. The CDR3, as DNA: TGTGCCAGCAGCCATGCTCAGGGGTTGGGCCTGGCTGGCTACACCTTC.

CDR3 amino acids: CASSRQGWTEAFF. In nucleotides, the CDR3 is TGTGCCAGCAGCCGACAGGGGTGGACTGAAGCTTTCTTT. This chain links TRBV6-5 with TRBJ1-1; 8 positions match TRBD1. CDR1 MNHEY and CDR2 SVGAGI come from the germline V gene. Trimming took 6 bases from V and 5 from J; bases not matched to a gene: 5. The CDR3 length is 13 residues.

The chain uses TRBV5-4 and TRBJ2-7; 8 bases are a match to TRBD2. CDR1 is SGHNT, CDR2 YYREEE, per germline (reference sequence). The V and J ends lost 0 bases and 2 bases, in that order; junction bases with no gene match: 4. The CDR3 sequence is 15 residues long. The CDR3 coding sequence is TGTGCCAGCAGCTTGGGAACGGGAGGGCCCTACGAGCAGTACTTC. Translated: CASSLGTGGPYEQYF.

J is TRBJ2-1 and V is TRBV10-1, with D maybe TRBD2 (6 bases). CDR3 length equals 15 residues. Trimming removed 0 bases from V and 3 bases from J, with 9 bases in between. Germline assignment: CDR1 WNHNN and CDR2 SYGVQD (reference sequence). CDR3 in DNA: TGCGCCAGCAGTGAGTCCACTAGCTTCTACAATGAGCAGTTCTTC. This encodes CASSESTSFYNEQFF.

This clone was seen a handful of times. The rearrangement links TRBV6-1 to TRBJ1-2; TRBD1 might be the D (5 bases). The CDR3 runs 14 residues. Trimming stripped 6 bases from V and 8 bases from J, with 19 bases between. Germline CDR1 and CDR2: MNHNS and SASEGT. CDR3 sequence reads: CASRLDSLYDGYTF. DNA for the CDR3: TGTGCCAGCAGACTCGACAGCCTATATGACGGCTACACCTTC.

This clone was seen a handful of times. The chain links TRBV2 to TRBJ1-2, with TRBD1 identical over 7 bases. After removal of 5 bases from V and 0 bases from J, the junction contained 12 bases not matched to a gene. CDR1 is SNHLY, CDR2 FYNNEI, per germline. The CDR3 runs to 17 residues. CDR3 bases: TGTGCCAGCAGTCTTCTTCCGGGACAGCGAACTAACTATGGCTACACCTTC. It codes for CASSLLPGQRTNYGYTF.

The chain has TRBV5-6 and TRBJ2-5; D is perhaps TRBD1 (6 bases). Germline V CDR1 and CDR2: SGHDT, YYEEEE. The V and J ends lost 4 bases and 2 bases respectively, with 12 bases between them. The CDR3 totals 14 residues. The CDR3 region is CASSRTGQQETQYF. The DNA of the CDR3 is TGTGCCAGCAGCCGCACGGGACAACAAGAGACCCAGTACTTC.

This sequence joins TRBV18 and TRBJ1-2; D is possibly TRBD1 (6 bases). CDR3 size: 14 residues. V was shortened by 3 bases and J by 6 bases, with 14 bases between the two germline ends. Germline V gene data show CDR1 as KGHSH and CDR2 as LQKENI. The CDR3 DNA reads as TGTGCCAGCTCACCCTCAGGGGCAGCCAATGGCTACACCTTC. Protein: CASSPSGAANGYTF.

This clone was seen a handful of times. The chain uses TRBV6-5 and TRBJ2-5; a weak D match, TRBD2 (5 bases). V was shortened by 2 bases and J by 0 bases, with 10 bases between the two germline ends. This CDR3 comprises 15 residues. Germline lookup yields CDR1 MNHEY and CDR2 SVGAGI. CDR3: CASSYQPSYQETQYF. DNA for the CDR3: TGTGCCAGCAGTTACCAACCTAGCTACCAAGAGACCCAGTACTTC.

As to this clone: The junction and the germline gene differ at one end; a read error may be behind it. The rearrangement uses TRBV7-9 and TRBJ2-2, with D possibly matching TRBD2 (5 bases). The germline CDR1 and CDR2 sequences are SEHNR and FQNEAQ (reference sequence). The CDR3 totals 19 residues. The CDR3 region has the DNA TGTTCCAGCAGCTTAAAGCGGCCCCGAGTAAACGTGGACACCGGGGAGCTGTTTTTT. Amino acid sequence: CSSSLKRPRVNVDTGELFF.

The CDR3 region has the DNA TGTGCCAGCAGTTACTCCGGGAGGGGCTATGGCTACACCTTC. Encoded protein: CASSYSGRGYGYTF. This chain links TRBV6-5 with TRBJ1-2, with D possibly TRBD1 on 5 matching bases. The ends were cut back, 0 bases at V and 4 bases at J, with 9 bases in the middle. Germline V gives CDR1 MNHEY, CDR2 SVGAGI. This CDR3 contains 14 residues.

The genes are TRBV15 and TRBJ2-5, with 14 bases fitting TRBD2. Per the germline V gene, CDR1 is LNHNV and CDR2 is YYDKDF (reference sequence). There are 16 residues in the CDR3. V shed 1 base and J 2 bases; nucleotides not matched to a gene: 0. The CDR3 sequence is CATSRGTSGGQETQYF. CDR3 nucleotide sequence: TGTGCCACCAGCAGAGGGACTAGCGGGGGGCAAGAGACCCAGTACTTC.

The gene calls are TRBV29-1 and TRBJ1-1; no clear D gene. V gave up 1 base and J gave up 0 bases, with 9 bases separating them. CDR3 length: 14 amino acids. Germline V gives CDR1 SQVTM, CDR2 ANQGSEA. DNA for the CDR3: TGCAGCGTTGAAGTGTCCAGAATGAACACTGAAGCTTTCTTT. It yields the protein CSVEVSRMNTEAFF. Full variable domain (missing parts from reference TRBV29-1 and TRBJ1-1): SAVISQKPSRDICQRGTSLTIQCQVDSQVTMMFWYRQQPGQSLTLIATANQGSEATYESGFVIDKFPISRPNLTFSTLTVSNMSPEDSSIYLCSVEVSRMNTEAFFGQGTRLTVV.

The V call is TRBV15, the J call TRBJ2-7; 7 nucleotides match TRBD2. In germline, CDR1 is LNHNV, CDR2 YYDKDF (reference sequence). Germline trimming cut 8 bases from V and 3 bases from J; bases unmatched to any gene: 7. The CDR3 consists of 13 residues. CDR3 nucleotide sequence: TGTGCCACCGCGGCGGGAGTAAACTACGAGCAGTACTTC. Its translation: CATAAGVNYEQYF.